Below, 13 T cell receptor beta chains from the same sample are listed, as sequenced in a study of cytomegalovirus exposure and HLA in healthy donors. In the PCR, 60 Vbeta and 13 Jbeta primers were used. TCRdb's copy holds only in-frame clones and misses some; the assay was immunoSEQ multiplex PCR. The sample holds about 180,000 clones, about three quarters seen once. Sequencing was performed on PBMCs. These receptor sequences come from a young man in good health and CMV-seronegative.

For the CDR3, the DNA is TGTGCCAGCAGCCCTACCACCTACGAGCAGTACTTC. Residues: CASSPTTYEQYF. This chain joins TRBV6-6 and TRBJ2-7, with D uncertain. CDR3 length: 12 amino acids. Germline-derived CDR1 and CDR2 are MNHNY and SVGAGI (reference sequence). Trimming left V 6 bases short and J 2 bases short, with 8 bases between.

The DNA for the CDR3 is TGTGCCAGCAGCCCGGACAGGGGGGCCACTGAAGCTTTCTTT. This translates into CASSPDRGATEAFF. This chain joins TRBV7-6 and TRBJ1-1; 10 bases fit TRBD1. J gave up 4 bases and V 5 bases, and 4 bases lay outside the gene matches. Germline CDR1 SGHVS, CDR2 FNYEAQ. The CDR3 is 14 amino acids.

A few counts support this clone. This chain joins TRBV6-1 and TRBJ2-1, with D tentatively TRBD2 (6 bases). Germline V gene data show CDR1 as MNHNS and CDR2 as SASEGT. The CDR3 has 16 amino acids. V dropped 0 bases and J dropped 12 bases, with 21 bases sitting between them. CDR3 region: CASSEAQSKSTSLQFF. The CDR3 region has the DNA TGTGCCAGCAGTGAAGCCCAGTCGAAATCCACTAGCTTGCAGTTCTTC.

V usage is TRBV4-1 and J usage is TRBJ1-1; a possible D gene is TRBD1 (5 bases). The CDR3 extends over 13 amino acids. V lost 3 bases to trimming and J lost 4 bases, with 9 bases between them. Germline V gene data show CDR1 as MGHRA and CDR2 as YSYEKL. CDR3 coding DNA: TGCGCCAGCAGCCACCCGGGACTCACTGAAGCTTTCTTT. Translated, it gives CASSHPGLTEAFF.

The chain combines TRBV13 with TRBJ2-7, with D possibly being TRBD2 (5 bases). There are 17 residues in the CDR3. Germline V gene data show CDR1 as PRHDT and CDR2 as FYEKMQ (reference sequence). V was shortened by 4 bases and J by 2 bases, with 21 bases between the two germline ends. The CDR3 protein is CASSSERYSSGPYEQYF. The CDR3 region has the DNA TGTGCCAGCAGCTCAGAGAGGTATTCCAGCGGCCCCTACGAGCAGTACTTC. Combining the CDR3 with reference TRBV13 and TRBJ2-7 gives the whole variable domain AAGVIQSPRHLIKEKRETATLKCYPIPRHDTVYWYQQGPGQDPQFLISFYEKMQSDKGSIPDRFSAQQFSDYHSELNMSSLELGDSALYFCASSSERYSSGPYEQYFGPGTRLTVT.

V usage is TRBV4-2 and J usage is TRBJ2-5; weak D call: TRBD1 (6 bases). V lost 0 bases, J lost 4 bases, and 18 bases lay in between. The CDR3 contains 17 residues. From germline, CDR1 is LGHNA and CDR2 YNFKEQ. In DNA form, the CDR3 reads TGTGCCAGCAGCCAAGATCGTGCGGGCACAGGGCGAGAGACCCAGTACTTC. This gives the protein CASSQDRAGTGRETQYF.

The chain couples TRBV19 to TRBJ1-2, with 8 positions matching TRBD1. Trimming took 9 bases from V and 8 from J; bases not matched to a gene: 11. The V gene's germline CDR1 is LNHDA and CDR2 SQIVND (reference sequence). CDR3 length equals 13 residues. CDR3 DNA sequence: TGTGCCAGCCAACAGACAGGGGCTTTCGGCTACACCTTC. Translated, it gives CASQQTGAFGYTF.

This chain links TRBV7-9 with TRBJ1-2; D is unclear. Trimming took 5 bases from V and 4 from J, leaving 8 bases between them. This CDR3 has 12 residues. Germline assignment: CDR1 SEHNR and CDR2 FQNEAQ (reference sequence). Here the CDR3 reads CASSPEVYGYTF. Written as DNA, the CDR3 is TGTGCCAGCAGCCCGGAGGTCTATGGCTACACCTTC. Complete variable domain (other parts from reference TRBV7-9 and TRBJ1-2): DTGVSQNPRHKITKRGQNVTFRCDPISEHNRLYWYRQTLGQGPEFLTYFQNEAQLEKSRLLSDRFSAERPKGSFSTLEIQRTEQGDSAMYLCASSPEVYGYTFGSGTRLTVV.

The chain couples TRBV19 to TRBJ1-1; D call uncertain. This CDR3 comprises 15 residues. V lost 1 base to trimming and J lost 4 bases, with 13 bases between them. Germline V lookup: CDR1 LNHDA, CDR2 SQIVND (reference sequence). CDR3 residues: CASSIVATGTTEAFF. In DNA, the CDR3 is TGTGCCAGTAGTATAGTAGCGACGGGTACCACTGAAGCTTTCTTT.

This rearrangement joins TRBV18 to TRBJ1-1, with 11 bases fitting TRBD1. Per germline, CDR1 KGHSH and CDR2 LQKENI. V lost 2 bases to trimming and J lost 0 bases; unmatched junction nucleotides: 17. The length of the CDR3 is 21 residues. The CDR3 loop is CASSPETGTGGYWSVNTEAFF. The CDR3 nucleotides are TGTGCCAGCTCACCAGAAACCGGGACAGGGGGGTATTGGTCCGTGAACACTGAAGCTTTCTTT. The whole variable domain, remainder taken from reference TRBV18 and TRBJ1-1, is NAGVMQNPRHLVRRRGQEARLRCSPMKGHSHVYWYRQLPEEGLKFMVYLQKENIIDESGMPKERFSAEFPKEGPSILRIQQVVRGDSAAYFCASSPETGTGGYWSVNTEAFFGQGTRLTVV.

The gene calls are TRBV7-9 and TRBJ1-4, with TRBD1 identical over 9 bases. The germline V gene has CDR1 SEHNR and CDR2 FQNEAQ (reference sequence). The CDR3 runs to 14 residues. V was pared by 4 bases and J by 6 bases, with 3 bases of the junction left unmatched. CDR3 sequence (DNA): TGTGCCAGCAGCTCAGACAGGGGGGATGAAAAACTGTTTTTT. This encodes CASSSDRGDEKLFF.

This clone was recorded a few times. The chain employs TRBV7-9 and TRBJ2-2; 9 nucleotides align to TRBD1. Germline V gives CDR1 SEHNR, CDR2 FQNEAQ (reference sequence). The CDR3 runs to 14 residues. Trimming at V came to 9 bases and at J to 5 bases, leaving 7 bases not matched to a gene. CDR3 residues: CASVDRGLTGELFF. In nucleotides, the CDR3 is TGTGCCAGTGTGGACAGGGGTCTGACCGGGGAGCTGTTTTTT.

J is TRBJ2-7 and V is TRBV12-5; weak D call: TRBD1 (6 bases). Germline CDR1 LGHNT, CDR2 FRNRAP. The germline V and J ends were trimmed by 2 bases and 0 bases, with 17 bases remaining between them. This CDR3 has 17 amino acids. The CDR3 region has the DNA TGTGCTAGTGGTTTGCCGGTACAGGGTCCCCTCTCCTACGAGCAGTACTTC. It codes for CASGLPVQGPLSYEQYF.